This paragraph covers one TCR beta chain sequence. The antigen is unknown. Produced via immunoSEQ multiplex PCR; TCRdb's table is partial and in-frame only. The sample records around 600,000 clones, approximately 96% being singletons. This entry belongs to a study of shared clonotypes between healthy human individuals. The study, taken as a whole, reports: Naive subsets usually exceeded memory subsets in estimated richness.

Trimming left V 7 bases short and J 8 bases short, with 8 bases between. Per the germline V gene, CDR1 is SQVTM and CDR2 is ANQGSEA. The CDR3 is made up of 10 amino acids. Positive CCR7 selection of CD45RO-negative cells yielded the naive CD8 cells, and terminally differentiated effector memory CD45RA+ cells were excluded. This sequence originates from a woman aged 25 to 39 in good health. The specimen sequenced was naive CD8+ T cells sorted from blood. The rearrangement joins TRBV29-1 to TRBJ1-4; no clear D gene. This CDR3 is CSALGEKLFF. For the CDR3, the DNA is TGCAGCGCCCTAGGCGAAAAACTGTTTTTT. The full variable domain, with the rest looked up from reference TRBV29-1 and TRBJ1-4, is SAVISQKPSRDICQRGTSLTIQCQVDSQVTMMFWYRQQPGQSLTLIATANQGSEATYESGFVIDKFPISRPNLTFSTLTVSNMSPEDSSIYLCSALGEKLFFGSGTQLSVL.